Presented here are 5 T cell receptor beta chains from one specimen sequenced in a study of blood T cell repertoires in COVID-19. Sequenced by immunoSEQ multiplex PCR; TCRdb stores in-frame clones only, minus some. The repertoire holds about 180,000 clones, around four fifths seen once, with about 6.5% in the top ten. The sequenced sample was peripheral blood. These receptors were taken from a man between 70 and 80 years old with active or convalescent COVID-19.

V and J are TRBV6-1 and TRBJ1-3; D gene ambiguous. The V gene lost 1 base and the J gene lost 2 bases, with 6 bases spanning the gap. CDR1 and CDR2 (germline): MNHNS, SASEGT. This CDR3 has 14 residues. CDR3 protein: CASSEGPTGNTIYF. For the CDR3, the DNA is TGTGCCAGCAGTGAAGGTCCAACTGGAAACACCATATATTTT.

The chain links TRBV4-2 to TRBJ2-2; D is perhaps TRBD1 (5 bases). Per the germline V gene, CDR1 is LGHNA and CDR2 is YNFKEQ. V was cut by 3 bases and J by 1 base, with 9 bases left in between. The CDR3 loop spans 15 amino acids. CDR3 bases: TGTGCCAGCAGCCAGTCCGACAGGAACACCGGGGAGCTGTTTTTT. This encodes CASSQSDRNTGELFF.

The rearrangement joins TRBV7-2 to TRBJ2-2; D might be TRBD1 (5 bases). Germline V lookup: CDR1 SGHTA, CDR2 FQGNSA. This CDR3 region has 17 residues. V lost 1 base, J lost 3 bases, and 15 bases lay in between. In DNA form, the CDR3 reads TGTGCCAGCAGCTTAGGTGGGGCGGTTTCAGACACCGGGGAGCTGTTTTTT. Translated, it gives CASSLGGAVSDTGELFF.

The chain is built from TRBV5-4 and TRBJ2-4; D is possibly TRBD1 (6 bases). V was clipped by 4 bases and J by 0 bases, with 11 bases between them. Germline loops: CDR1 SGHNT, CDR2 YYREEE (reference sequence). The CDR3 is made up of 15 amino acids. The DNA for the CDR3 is TGTGCCAGCAGCCAACAGGGAATAGCCAAAAACATTCAGTACTTC. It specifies CASSQQGIAKNIQYF. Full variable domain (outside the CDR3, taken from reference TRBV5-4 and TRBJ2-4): ETGVTQSPTHLIKTRGQQVTLRCSSQSGHNTVSWYQQALGQGPQFIFQYYREEENGRGNFPPRFSGLQFPNYSSELNVNALELDDSALYLCASSQQGIAKNIQYFGAGTRLSVL.

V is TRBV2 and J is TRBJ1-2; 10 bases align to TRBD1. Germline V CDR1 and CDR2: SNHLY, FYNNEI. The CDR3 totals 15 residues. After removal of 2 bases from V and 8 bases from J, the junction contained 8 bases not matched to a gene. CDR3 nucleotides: TGTGCCAGCAGTGAAAGCCGAGGGACAGGGGTCGGCTACACCTTC. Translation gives CASSESRGTGVGYTF.